This T cell receptor (beta chain) was recovered during a study of post-analysis software for immune sequencing data. Findings of the study overall: With F measure, samples from one preparation batch clustered together strongly. TRBV5-6, TRBV5-1 and TRBV20-1 were among roughly 5 TRBV segments more frequent in patients than controls.

Concerning this clonotype itself: The antigen is undetermined. Since the CDR3 does not end with the conserved phenylalanine or tryptophan, this likely comes from a read error.

Trimming at V came to 2 bases and at J to 3 bases, leaving 3 bases not matched to a gene. The CDR3 length is 13 residues. Germline V gene lookup returns CDR1 GTSNPN and CDR2 SVGIG (reference sequence). Each TCR beta cDNA library carried unique molecular identifiers. TCRdb analysed the PCR reads with MiXCR anew, one entry per CDR3 protein. The data show roughly 600,000 distinct CDR3 sequences, around 47% seen once. Sequencing input: blood. This chain links TRBV30 with TRBJ2-5, with TRBD1 identical over 7 bases. This TCR was recovered from a girl between 10 and 17 years old with multiple sclerosis. The CDR3: CAWSTQGEETQYV. CDR3 bases: TGTGCCTGGAGTACTCAGGGGGAAGAGACCCAGTACGTC.